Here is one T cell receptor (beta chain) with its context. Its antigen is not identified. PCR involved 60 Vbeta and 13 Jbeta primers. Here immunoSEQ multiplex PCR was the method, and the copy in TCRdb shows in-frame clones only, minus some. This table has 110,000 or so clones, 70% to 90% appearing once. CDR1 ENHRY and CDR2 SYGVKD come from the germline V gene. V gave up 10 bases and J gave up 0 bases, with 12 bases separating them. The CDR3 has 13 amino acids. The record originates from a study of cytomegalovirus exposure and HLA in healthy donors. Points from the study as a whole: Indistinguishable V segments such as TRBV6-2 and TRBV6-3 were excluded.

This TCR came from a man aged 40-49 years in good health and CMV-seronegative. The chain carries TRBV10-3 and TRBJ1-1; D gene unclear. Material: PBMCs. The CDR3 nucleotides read TGTGCCACCGAGAGGAGTTTGAACACTGAAGCTTTCTTT. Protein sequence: CATERSLNTEAFF.